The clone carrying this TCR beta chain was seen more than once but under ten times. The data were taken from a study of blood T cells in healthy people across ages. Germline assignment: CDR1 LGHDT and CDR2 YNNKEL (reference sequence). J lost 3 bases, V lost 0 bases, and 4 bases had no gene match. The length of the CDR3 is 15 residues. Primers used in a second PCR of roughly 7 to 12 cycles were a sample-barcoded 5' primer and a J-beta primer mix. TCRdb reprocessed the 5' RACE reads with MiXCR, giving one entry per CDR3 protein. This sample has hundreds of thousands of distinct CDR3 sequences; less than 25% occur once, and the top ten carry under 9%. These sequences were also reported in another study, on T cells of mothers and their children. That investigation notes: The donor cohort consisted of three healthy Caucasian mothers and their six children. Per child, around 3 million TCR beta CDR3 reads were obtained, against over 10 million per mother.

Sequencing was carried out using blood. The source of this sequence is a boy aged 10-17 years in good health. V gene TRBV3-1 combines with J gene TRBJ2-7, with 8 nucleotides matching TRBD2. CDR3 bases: TGTGCCAGCAGCCAAGATGAACTAGCGGACTACGAGCAGTACTTC. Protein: CASSQDELADYEQYF.